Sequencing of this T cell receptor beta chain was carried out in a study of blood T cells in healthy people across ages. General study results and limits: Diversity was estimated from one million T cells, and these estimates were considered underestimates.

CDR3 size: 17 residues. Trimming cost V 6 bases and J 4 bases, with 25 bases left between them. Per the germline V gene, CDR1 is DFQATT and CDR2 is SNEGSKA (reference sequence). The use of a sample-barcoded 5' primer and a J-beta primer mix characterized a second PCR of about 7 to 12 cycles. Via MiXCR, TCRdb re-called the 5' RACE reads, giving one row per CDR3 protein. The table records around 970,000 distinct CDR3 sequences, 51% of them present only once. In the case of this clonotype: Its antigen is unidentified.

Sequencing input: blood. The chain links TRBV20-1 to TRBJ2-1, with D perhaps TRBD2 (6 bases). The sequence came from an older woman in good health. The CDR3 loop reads CSASSNTRAGLYNEQFF. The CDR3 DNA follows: TGCAGTGCAAGCAGTAATACTCGGGCGGGATTATACAATGAGCAGTTCTTC.